This TCR beta chain is drawn from a study of cytomegalovirus exposure and HLA in healthy donors. The CDR3 has 18 amino acids. Germline V CDR1 and CDR2: PRHDT, FYEKMQ (reference sequence). V lost 5 bases and J lost 3, with 26 bases in between. Using immunoSEQ multiplex PCR, the repertoire was profiled, and TCRdb retains in-frame clones only, with some absent. The table records about 140,000 clones, approximately 86% of them present only once. Specimen: PBMCs. V is TRBV13 and J is TRBJ2-7; D might be TRBD1 (5 bases). This clonotype was sampled from a young man in good health and CMV-seropositive. The CDR3 reads CASSHQNSDTRDIYEQYF. CDR3 bases: TGTGCCAGCAGCCATCAGAACTCGGACACGAGAGACATCTACGAGCAGTACTTC.